This TCR beta chain was recorded in a study of neurological immune-mediated disorders. Synthesis of cDNA was carried out by template-switch 5'RACE. The reaction used 10-nucleotide random UMIs. Sequencing of 15-18 subjects in each run yielded over 160 million TCR-beta sequences. MiXCR was run by TCRdb on the 5' RACE reads, yielding one entry per CDR3 protein. The profile shows around 49,000 distinct CDR3 sequences, 10% of them singletons. This clonotype was picked up many times. The time point was: longitudinal time-point 1 (baseline). In germline, CDR1 is LGHDT, CDR2 YNNKEL (reference sequence). V lost 0 bases and J 4 bases, leaving 8 bases between the germline ends. This CDR3 region has 14 residues.

The clonotype was recovered from a woman in her thirties or forties in good health. The genes are TRBV3-1 and TRBJ2-3, with unresolved D. The sample consisted of PBMCs. CDR3 in DNA: TGTGCCAGCAGCCAAGATTTGACACCAGATACGCAGTATTTT. Translation: CASSQDLTPDTQYF.